The rows below give T cell receptor beta chains drawn from one sample of a study of a mutant IDH1 vaccine in newly diagnosed glioma. Here immunoSEQ multiplex PCR was the method, and the copy in TCRdb shows in-frame clones only, minus some. The repertoire holds 60,000 or so clones, approximately 79% seen once, with over 7% in the top ten. These receptors have no identified antigens. The specimen comprised PBMCs, sampled from a glioma patient whose treatment included an IDH1 peptide vaccine. Source of these receptors: a woman aged 50 to 60 with glioma. The CDR3 runs from the conserved cysteine through the conserved F or W. D genes are given only for firm matches. Size tells how often a clone was seen (once, few, many) or the class of an expanded clone, and some rows leave it out.

.,13,TRBV5-4,TRBD2,TRBJ2-7,CASSLSGGYEQYF,TGTGCCAGCAGCTTGAGCGGGGGGTACGAGCAGTACTTC
.,14,TRBV7-9,.,TRBJ2-2,CASSASGTSMELFF,TGTGCCAGCAGCGCCAGTGGGACATCGATGGAGCTGTTTTTT
.,15,TRBV4-2,.,TRBJ1-4,CASSQIDGQNEKLFF,TGTGCCAGCAGCCAAATAGACGGACAGAATGAAAAACTGTTTTTT
once,15,TRBV5-1,.,TRBJ2-1,CASSLPLGSYNEQFF,TGCGCCAGCAGCTTGCCCCTCGGCTCCTACAATGAGCAGTTCTTC
once,14,TRBV7-2,.,TRBJ1-1,CASSLSGPASGAFF,TGTGCCAGCAGCTTATCGGGGCCTGCTAGTGGGGCTTTCTTT
.,14,TRBV6-1,.,TRBJ1-5,CASSEGGPAQPQHF,TGTGCCAGCAGTGAAGGGGGTCCCGCTCAGCCCCAGCATTTT
.,15,TRBV6-6,TRBD2,TRBJ2-1,CASSYEAGGVNEQFF,TGTGCCAGCAGTTACGAGGCGGGGGGGGTCAATGAGCAGTTCTTC
.,14,TRBV10-3,.,TRBJ1-1,CAISEPNRATEAFF,TGTGCCATCAGTGAACCCAACAGGGCCACTGAAGCTTTCTTT
few,11,TRBV7-8,.,TRBJ2-7,CASSVTHEQYF,TGTGCCAGCAGCGTTACCCACGAGCAGTACTTC
.,16,TRBV7-8,TRBD1,TRBJ2-1,CASSFSGRGIGQQQFF,TGTGCCAGCAGTTTTTCGGGCAGGGGGATCGGTCAGCAGCAGTTCTTC
once,16,TRBV4-1,TRBD2,TRBJ2-1,CASSPQAGGPYNEQFF,TGCGCCAGCAGCCCCCAAGCGGGGGGGCCCTACAATGAGCAGTTCTTC
.,12,TRBV2,.,TRBJ2-7,CASIIGPYEQYF,TGTGCCAGCATTATCGGTCCTTACGAGCAGTACTTC
.,13,TRBV9,.,TRBJ1-1,CASSVGTNTEAFF,TGTGCCAGCAGCGTAGGCACGAACACTGAAGCTTTCTTT
.,16,TRBV14,.,TRBJ1-2,CASSQVSGSFNYGYTF,TGTGCCAGCAGCCAAGTATCAGGGTCCTTTAACTATGGCTACACCTTC
.,19,TRBV5-6,TRBD1,TRBJ2-1,CASSLDLGDRGRLDNEQFF,TGTGCCAGCAGCTTGGATTTAGGGGACAGGGGGCGACTTGACAATGAGCAGTTCTTC
few,13,TRBV5-1,TRBD1,TRBJ1-1,CASSLGPGGEAFF,TGCGCCAGCAGCTTGGGTCCAGGGGGGGAAGCTTTCTTT
few,15,TRBV19,TRBD1,TRBJ1-1,CASSIGQGWFGEAFF,TGTGCCAGTAGTATCGGACAGGGGTGGTTTGGTGAAGCTTTCTTT
.,13,TRBV27,.,TRBJ2-5,CASSFTPIETQYF,TGTGCCAGCAGTTTCACCCCTATAGAGACCCAGTACTTC
.,13,TRBV7-3,TRBD2,TRBJ2-5,CASSPGLAGEQYF,TGTGCCAGCAGCCCGGGACTAGCGGGAGAGCAGTACTTC
.,14,TRBV19,.,TRBJ1-5,CASGSPGSHQPQHF,TGTGCCAGTGGATCACCGGGCTCACATCAGCCCCAGCATTTT
.,15,TRBV11-2,.,TRBJ2-1,CASEGGTSSYNEQFF,TGTGCCAGTGAAGGTGGGACAAGCTCCTACAATGAGCAGTTCTTC
.,17,TRBV10-3,.,TRBJ2-1,CAISAGPERGTYNEQFF,TGTGCCATCAGCGCCGGGCCGGAACGGGGCACATACAATGAGCAGTTCTTC
.,16,TRBV5-1,.,TRBJ2-1,CASSLVEGRSYNEQFF,TGCGCCAGCAGCTTGGTTGAGGGAAGGTCCTACAATGAGCAGTTCTTC
.,15,TRBV5-1,TRBD1,TRBJ2-3,CASSGGQGLADTQYF,TGCGCCAGCAGCGGAGGACAGGGGCTGGCAGATACGCAGTATTTT
.,15,TRBV11-2,TRBD2,TRBJ2-7,CASSLVSGGGYEQYF,TGTGCCAGCAGCTTAGTCTCTGGCGGGGGTTACGAGCAGTACTTC
.,14,TRBV6-5,TRBD1,TRBJ1-6,CASSRTGEYSPLHF,TGTGCCAGCAGCAGGACAGGGGAATATTCACCCCTCCACTTT
.,14,TRBV5-4,.,TRBJ2-7,CASSLPGSNHEQYF,TGTGCCAGCAGCTTGCCCGGATCGAATCACGAGCAGTACTTC
.,15,TRBV4-3,.,TRBJ1-2,CASSPRSSYLYGYTF,TGCGCCAGCAGCCCTCGAAGCAGTTACCTCTATGGCTACACCTTC
.,14,TRBV11-3,TRBD1,TRBJ2-7,CASSRTGGPYEQYF,TGTGCCAGCAGCCGGACAGGGGGCCCCTACGAGCAGTACTTC
.,18,TRBV5-1,.,TRBJ1-4,CASSLDIGSAGAGEKLFF,TGCGCCAGCAGCTTGGATATCGGGAGTGCGGGGGCGGGTGAAAAACTGTTTTTT
.,14,TRBV5-1,TRBD1,TRBJ1-1,CASSLDRGNTEAFF,TGCGCCAGCAGCTTGGACAGGGGGAACACTGAAGCTTTCTTT
.,13,TRBV27,.,TRBJ2-7,CASSLSGAYEQYF,TGTGCCAGCAGTTTATCAGGCGCCTACGAGCAGTACTTC
.,16,TRBV7-2,.,TRBJ2-5,CASSLVGGGLQETQYF,TGTGCCAGCAGCTTAGTGGGGGGCGGATTACAAGAGACCCAGTACTTC
once,14,TRBV29-1,TRBD1,TRBJ1-2,CSVEPTGGDYGYTF,TGCAGCGTTGAACCGACAGGGGGCGACTATGGCTACACCTTC
.,17,TRBV10-3,.,TRBJ1-2,CAIRSRAGPTGAYGYTF,TGTGCCATCAGATCGAGGGCAGGGCCGACAGGTGCCTATGGCTACACCTTC
.,13,TRBV7-6,.,TRBJ1-3,CASSPRSGNTIYF,TGTGCCAGCAGCCCCCGATCTGGAAACACCATATATTTT
once,13,TRBV9,.,TRBJ2-7,CASSGGAGDEQYF,TGTGCCAGCAGCGGGGGGGCGGGAGACGAGCAGTACTTC
.,14,TRBV5-1,TRBD1,TRBJ2-1,CASSRTGGYNEQFF,TGCGCCAGCAGCAGGACAGGGGGCTACAATGAGCAGTTCTTC
once,16,TRBV28,TRBD2,TRBJ2-7,CASSLWASGGPYEQYF,TGTGCCAGCAGTTTATGGGCTAGCGGGGGGCCCTACGAGCAGTACTTC
.,15,TRBV5-1,.,TRBJ1-1,CASSFLGLMNTEAFF,TGCGCCAGCAGCTTCCTGGGACTCATGAACACTGAAGCTTTCTTT
.,12,TRBV29-1,.,TRBJ2-3,CSVDFGQDTQYF,TGCAGCGTTGATTTCGGGCAAGATACGCAGTATTTT
.,14,TRBV10-1,TRBD1,TRBJ1-2,CASSDSTGADGYTF,TGCGCCAGCAGTGACTCGACAGGGGCGGATGGCTACACCTTC
medium-sized,14,TRBV6-4,TRBD2,TRBJ2-3,CASSLAGETDTQYF,TGTGCCAGCAGTCTAGCGGGGGAGACAGATACGCAGTATTTT
.,13,TRBV15,.,TRBJ1-1,CATSSSENTEAFF,TGTGCCACCAGCAGCTCAGAGAACACTGAAGCTTTCTTT
.,14,TRBV18,.,TRBJ1-6,CASSPGQYNSPLHF,TGTGCCAGCTCACCGGGGCAATATAATTCACCCCTCCACTTT
.,14,TRBV5-1,.,TRBJ2-7,CASSPFAGAGEQYF,TGCGCCAGCAGCCCCTTTGCGGGGGCGGGGGAGCAGTACTTC